Many counts were recorded for the clone carrying this TCR beta chain. Antigen: not known. These data are taken from a study of T cell repertoires in cytomegalovirus infection. Study-level background: CMV infection plus the matching HLA type was flagged by public TCR beta signatures. Study-wide findings and caveats: People with CMV and the relevant HLA were identified by cumulative public TCR beta family frequency. HLA-C-restricted TCR beta clonotypes specific for CMV led the ex vivo response.

TCRdb independently ran MiXCR on the reads; one entry per CDR3 protein. Among more than 200,000 distinct CDR3 sequences listed, around 9% were seen once. The CDR3 sequence is 17 residues long. J gave up 2 bases and V 7 bases, and 9 bases lay outside the gene matches. CDR1 is LNHDA, CDR2 SQIVND, per germline (reference sequence). This sequence joins TRBV19 and TRBJ2-6; 9 nucleotides align to TRBD1. The specimen was PBMCs. This sequence originates from a human donor in good health (CMV status not recorded). Some clones in this sample may be carry-over from other donors' samples. CDR3 coding DNA: TGTGCCAGTATCGCTGACAGGGGGTTGGCTGGGGCCAACGTCCTGACTTTC. It is translated as CASIADRGLAGANVLTF. Full variable domain (remainder filled in from reference TRBV19 and TRBJ2-6): DGGITQSPKYLFRKEGQNVTLSCEQNLNHDAMYWYRQDPGQGLRLIYYSQIVNDFQKGDIAEGYSVSREKKESFPLTVTSAQKNPTAFYLCASIADRGLAGANVLTFGAGSRLTVL.